This record concerns one T cell receptor (beta chain) sequence. Its antigen is still unknown. Controls came from buffy coats of healthy blood donors. This entry comes from a study of STAT5B mutations in CD4+ large granular lymphocyte leukemia. Study observations and caveats: CD4-sorted patient repertoires seemed more clonal than healthy CD4+ repertoires.

Sequencing used immunoSEQ multiplex PCR; TCRdb keeps in-frame clones, though not all of them. The repertoire holds 37,000 or so clones, with about 90% as singletons. Deletions cut 2 bases from V and 0 bases from J, with 7 bases between. CDR1 and CDR2 from the germline V gene are MNHNY and SVGAGI (reference sequence). The CDR3 extends over 15 amino acids. This TCR came from a human donor in good health. The rearrangement links TRBV6-6 to TRBJ1-4, with D uncertain. The sample comprised CD4+ T cells from blood buffy coats. DNA for the CDR3: TGTGCCAGCAGTTACGGACTTTCAACTAATGAAAAACTGTTTTTT. Protein product: CASSYGLSTNEKLFF.